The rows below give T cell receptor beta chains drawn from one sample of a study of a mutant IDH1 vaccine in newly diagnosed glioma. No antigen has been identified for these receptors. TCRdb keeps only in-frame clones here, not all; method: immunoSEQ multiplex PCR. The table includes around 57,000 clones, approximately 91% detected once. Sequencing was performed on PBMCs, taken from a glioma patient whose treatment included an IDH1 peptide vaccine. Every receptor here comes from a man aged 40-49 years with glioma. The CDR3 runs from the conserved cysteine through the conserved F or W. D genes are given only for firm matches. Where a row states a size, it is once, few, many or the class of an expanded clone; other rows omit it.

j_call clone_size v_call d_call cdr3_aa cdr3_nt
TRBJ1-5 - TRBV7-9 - CASSLVVSGENQPQHF TGTGCCAGCAGCTTAGTAGTTTCGGGGGAGAATCAGCCCCAGCATTTT
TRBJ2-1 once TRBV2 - CASSTGSYNEQFF TGTGCCAGCAGCACGGGGTCCTACAATGAGCAGTTCTTC
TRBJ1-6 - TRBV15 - CATSRDRLRDSPLHF TGTGCCACCAGCAGAGACCGGCTTCGCGATTCACCCCTCCACTTT
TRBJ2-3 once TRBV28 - CASRTMDTQYF TGTGCCAGCAGGACGATGGATACGCAGTATTTT
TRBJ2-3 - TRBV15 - CATRPSGTDTQYF TGTGCCACCCGACCTAGCGGCACAGATACGCAGTATTTT
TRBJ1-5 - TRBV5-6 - CASTKRGGDSNQPQHF TGTGCCAGCACGAAAAGGGGGGGAGATAGCAATCAGCCCCAGCATTTT
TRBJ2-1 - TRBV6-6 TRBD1 CASSGQGNEQFF TGTGCCAGCAGTGGACAGGGTAATGAGCAGTTCTTC
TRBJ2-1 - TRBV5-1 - CASSLTVSYNEQFF TGCGCCAGCAGCTTGACAGTATCCTACAATGAGCAGTTCTTC
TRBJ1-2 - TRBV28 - CASSMTAIYGYTF TGTGCCAGCAGTATGACGGCTATCTATGGCTACACCTTC
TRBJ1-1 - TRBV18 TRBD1 CASSPMGRRQGRDTEAFF TGTGCCAGCTCACCTATGGGTCGACGACAGGGGAGAGACACTGAAGCTTTCTTT
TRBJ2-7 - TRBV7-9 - CASSFGDASYEQYF TGTGCCAGCAGCTTCGGCGACGCCTCCTACGAGCAGTACTTC
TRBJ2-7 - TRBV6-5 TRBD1 CASSYQGTGAYEQYF TGTGCCAGCAGTTATCAGGGGACAGGGGCCTACGAGCAGTACTTC
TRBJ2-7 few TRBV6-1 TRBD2 CASSEGVAGSYEQYF TGTGCCAGCAGTGAAGGAGTAGCGGGTTCCTACGAGCAGTACTTC
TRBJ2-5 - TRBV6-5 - CASSYGAPWQETQYF TGTGCCAGCAGTTACGGGGCTCCCTGGCAAGAGACCCAGTACTTC
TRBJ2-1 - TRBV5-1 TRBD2 CASSLYRAGGPNEQFF TGCGCCAGCAGCTTATATAGGGCGGGAGGGCCCAATGAGCAGTTCTTC
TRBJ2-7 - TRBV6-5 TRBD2 CASSRTRYYEQYF TGTGCCAGCAGTCGGACTAGGTACTACGAGCAGTACTTC
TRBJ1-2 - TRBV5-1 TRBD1 CASSLLSGGHQFDYGYTF TGCGCCAGCAGCTTGCTTTCAGGGGGCCATCAGTTCGACTATGGCTACACCTTC
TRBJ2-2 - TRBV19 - CASSPGSLPTGELFF TGTGCCAGTAGTCCTGGCTCCCTGCCCACCGGGGAGCTGTTTTTT
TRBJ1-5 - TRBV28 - CASSFRQFSNQPQHF TGTGCCAGCAGTTTTCGGCAGTTTTCCAATCAGCCCCAGCATTTT
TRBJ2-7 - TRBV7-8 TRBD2 CASSLGGGPGDEQYF TGTGCCAGCAGCTTAGGGGGAGGGCCCGGTGACGAGCAGTACTTC
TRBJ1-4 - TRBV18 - CASSFAPGPEGEKLFF TGTGCCAGCTCGTTCGCCCCAGGGCCAGAAGGTGAAAAACTGTTTTTT
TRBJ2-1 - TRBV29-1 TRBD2 CSVEGGGGNEQFF TGCAGCGTTGAAGGCGGGGGGGGCAATGAGCAGTTCTTC
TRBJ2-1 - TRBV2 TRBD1 CASRQGQGSYNEQFF TGTGCCAGCAGGCAGGGACAGGGGAGCTACAATGAGCAGTTCTTC
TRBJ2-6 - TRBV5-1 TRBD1 CASSQSRTGGAGANVLTF TGCGCCAGCAGCCAGAGTAGGACAGGGGGCGCTGGGGCCAACGTCCTGACTTTC
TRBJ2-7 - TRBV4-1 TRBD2 CASSQVLLAESSYEQYF TGCGCCAGCAGCCAAGTCTTACTAGCGGAGAGCTCCTACGAGCAGTACTTC
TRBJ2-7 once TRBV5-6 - CASSPQASTYEQYF TGTGCCAGCAGCCCCCAGGCCAGCACCTACGAGCAGTACTTC
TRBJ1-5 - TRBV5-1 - CASSLEVGNQPQHF TGCGCCAGCAGCTTGGAGGTGGGAAATCAGCCCCAGCATTTT
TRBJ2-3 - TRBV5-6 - CASSSGTDTQYF TGTGCCAGCAGCTCAGGGACAGATACGCAGTATTTT
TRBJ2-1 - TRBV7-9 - CASSPGVWVADNNEQFF TGTGCCAGCAGCCCTGGGGTTTGGGTAGCGGACAACAATGAGCAGTTCTTC
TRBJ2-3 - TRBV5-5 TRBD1 CASSTGQGRNTQYF TGTGCCAGCAGCACGGGACAGGGGAGGAATACGCAGTATTTT
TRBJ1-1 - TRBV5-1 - CASSLDLKRLRTNTEAFF TGCGCCAGCAGCTTGGATTTAAAGAGACTCAGGACGAACACTGAAGCTTTCTTT
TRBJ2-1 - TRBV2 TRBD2 CASSRLAGGVDEQFF TGTGCCAGCAGCCGACTAGCGGGAGGAGTGGATGAGCAGTTCTTC
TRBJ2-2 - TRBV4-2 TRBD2 CASAGGAVTGELFF TGTGCCAGCGCCGGGGGGGCGGTCACCGGGGAGCTGTTTTTT
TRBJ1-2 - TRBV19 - CASSIAVHYGYTF TGTGCCAGTAGTATAGCCGTTCACTATGGCTACACCTTC
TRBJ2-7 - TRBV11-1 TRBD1 CASSLDFADRGRDYEQYF TGTGCCAGCAGCTTAGATTTCGCAGACAGGGGGCGAGACTACGAGCAGTACTTC
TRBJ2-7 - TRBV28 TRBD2 CASSSPGDYNAVQYF TGTGCCAGCAGTTCCCCTGGGGACTATAACGCTGTGCAGTACTTC
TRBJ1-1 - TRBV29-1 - CSVEGTVMSFEAFF TGCAGCGTTGAGGGGACGGTTATGTCGTTTGAAGCTTTCTTT
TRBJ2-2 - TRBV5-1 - CASSLDMSTGELFF TGCGCCAGCAGCTTGGACATGAGCACCGGGGAGCTGTTTTTT
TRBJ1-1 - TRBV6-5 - CASWRGRDTEAFF TGTGCCAGCTGGAGGGGCAGGGACACTGAAGCTTTCTTT
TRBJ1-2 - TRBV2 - CASCPVTGTGYTF TGTGCCAGCTGTCCAGTAACAGGTACTGGCTACACCTTC
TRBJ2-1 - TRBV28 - CASTTPAGNYNEQFF TGTGCCAGCACCACCCCCGCGGGGAATTACAATGAGCAGTTCTTC
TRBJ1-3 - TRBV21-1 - CASSSGATSGNTIYF TGTGCCAGCAGTTCAGGGGCGACCTCTGGAAACACCATATATTTT
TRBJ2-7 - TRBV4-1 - CASSRSKQESYEQYF TGCGCCAGCAGCCGAAGTAAACAAGAATCCTACGAGCAGTACTTC
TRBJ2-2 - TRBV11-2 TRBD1 CASNDWTGGTGELFF TGTGCCAGCAATGACTGGACAGGGGGAACCGGGGAGCTGTTTTTT
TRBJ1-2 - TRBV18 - CASSPDRTTNYGYTF TGTGCCAGCTCACCAGACAGGACCACCAACTATGGCTACACCTTC
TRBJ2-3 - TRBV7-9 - CASSLAGPSTDTQYF TGTGCCAGCAGCTTGGCGGGGCCTAGCACAGATACGCAGTATTTT
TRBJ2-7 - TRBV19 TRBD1 CASSTLFDRDRGYEQYF TGTGCCAGTAGTACCCTATTTGACCGGGACAGGGGCTACGAGCAGTACTTC
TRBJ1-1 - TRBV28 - CASYIQGGGTEAFF TGTGCCAGCTATATACAGGGAGGCGGTACTGAAGCTTTCTTT
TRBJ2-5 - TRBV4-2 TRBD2 CASSQEGGSSGRWETQYF TGTGCCAGCAGCCAAGAGGGGGGGAGTAGCGGTAGATGGGAGACCCAGTACTTC
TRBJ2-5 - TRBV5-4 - CASSFGRAGVTQYF TGTGCCAGCAGCTTCGGCAGGGCAGGTGTGACCCAGTACTTC
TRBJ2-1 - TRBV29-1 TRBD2 CSVEVASGSNEQFF TGCAGCGTTGAAGTGGCTAGCGGGAGCAATGAGCAGTTCTTC
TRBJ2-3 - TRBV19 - CASSRGDTQYF TGTGCCAGTAGTAGGGGGGATACGCAGTATTTT
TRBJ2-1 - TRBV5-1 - CASSPRGGGGSYNEQFF TGCGCCAGCAGCCCCCGAGGGGGCGGGGGGTCCTACAATGAGCAGTTCTTC
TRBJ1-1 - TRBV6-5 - CASSYSTRPVFF TGTGCCAGCAGTTACTCTACTAGACCGGTTTTCTTT
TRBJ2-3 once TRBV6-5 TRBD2 CASSLRTSGRDTQYF TGTGCCAGCAGCCTTCGGACTAGCGGGAGGGACACGCAGTATTTT
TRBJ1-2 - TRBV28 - CASSLLAGSNYGYTF TGTGCCAGCAGTTTGTTGGCAGGTAGTAACTATGGCTACACCTTC
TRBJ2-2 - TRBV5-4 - CASSLDPSGAGELFF TGTGCCAGCAGCTTGGACCCTTCTGGAGCCGGGGAGCTGTTTTTT
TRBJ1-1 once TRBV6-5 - CASSYRDLNTEAFF TGTGCCAGCAGTTACCGGGACCTAAACACTGAAGCTTTCTTT
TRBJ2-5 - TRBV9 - CASSPRHGSQETQYF TGTGCCAGCAGCCCACGACATGGTAGCCAAGAGACCCAGTACTTC